These T cell receptor beta chains were read from a single sample in a study of early stage breast cancer tumors. Profiled with immunoSEQ multiplex PCR; TCRdb holds only in-frame clones, not every one. There are around 9,700 clones in the sample; under 85% occur only once, and approximately 13% lies in the top ten. The sample was breast tumor tissue. These receptors all come from a person aged 70 to 79 with breast cancer. The CDR3 runs from the conserved cysteine through the conserved F or W. A D gene is named only where the DNA matches it firmly. Only some rows state a clone size, as once, few, many or a class for expanded clones.

D gene: .; V gene: TRBV10-3; clone size: .; J gene: TRBJ2-7; CDR3 DNA: TGTGCCACTTTAAGAGGGACTCCTTACGAGCAGTACTTC; CDR3 protein: CATLRGTPYEQYF
D gene: TRBD2; V gene: TRBV4-1; clone size: .; J gene: TRBJ2-7; CDR3 DNA: TGCGCCAGCAGCCAACCACCCGGTTCTAGCGGGGCCTACGAGCAGTACTTC; CDR3 protein: CASSQPPGSSGAYEQYF
D gene: TRBD1; V gene: TRBV5-8; clone size: .; J gene: TRBJ2-7; CDR3 DNA: TGTGCCAGCAGCGACGGGACAGGGATTATTGAGCAGTACTTC; CDR3 protein: CASSDGTGIIEQYF
D gene: TRBD1; V gene: TRBV7-2; clone size: once; J gene: TRBJ1-5; CDR3 DNA: TGTGCCAGCAGCTTTCCGGGACAGGGTGGGCCCCAGCATTTT; CDR3 protein: CASSFPGQGGPQHF
D gene: .; V gene: TRBV19; clone size: .; J gene: TRBJ1-6; CDR3 DNA: TGTGCCAGTAGTATCCAGGGAGGTAATTCACCCCTCCACTTT; CDR3 protein: CASSIQGGNSPLHF
D gene: .; V gene: TRBV6-5; clone size: few; J gene: TRBJ1-3; CDR3 DNA: TGTGCCAGCAGGACAGGCGCCTCTGGAAACACCATATATTTT; CDR3 protein: CASRTGASGNTIYF
D gene: TRBD1; V gene: TRBV11-2; clone size: .; J gene: TRBJ2-5; CDR3 DNA: TGTGCCAGCAGCCGTACGACAGGGGCGGTGAAGACCCAGTACTTC; CDR3 protein: CASSRTTGAVKTQYF
D gene: .; V gene: TRBV4-3; clone size: few; J gene: TRBJ1-2; CDR3 DNA: TGCGCCAGCAGCCAAGGATACGGAGAAGCTAACTATGGCTACACCTTC; CDR3 protein: CASSQGYGEANYGYTF
D gene: .; V gene: TRBV28; clone size: .; J gene: TRBJ2-2; CDR3 DNA: TGTGCCAGCAGTTCCTACCGCGGCACCGGGGAGCTGTTTTTT; CDR3 protein: CASSSYRGTGELFF
D gene: .; V gene: TRBV11-2; clone size: .; J gene: TRBJ2-5; CDR3 DNA: TGTGCCAGCAGCTTCCTCAAGGGGGGGCCTGGGGGAGAGACCCAGTACTTC; CDR3 protein: CASSFLKGGPGGETQYF
D gene: .; V gene: TRBV5-1; clone size: .; J gene: TRBJ2-5; CDR3 DNA: TGCGCCAGCAGCTTGGTTAAGGCCACGGGCCAAGAGACCCAGTACTTC; CDR3 protein: CASSLVKATGQETQYF
D gene: TRBD1; V gene: TRBV6-5; clone size: .; J gene: TRBJ2-7; CDR3 DNA: TGTGCCAGCAGTTACCGACAGGGTTCGAGGGGTGGTGGGCAGTACTTC; CDR3 protein: CASSYRQGSRGGGQYF
D gene: .; V gene: TRBV4-2; clone size: .; J gene: TRBJ2-5; CDR3 DNA: TGTGCCAGCAGCCCCACAGGGCTCTCTTCCAGAGGGACCCAGTACTTC; CDR3 protein: CASSPTGLSSRGTQYF
D gene: TRBD2; V gene: TRBV11-3; clone size: .; J gene: TRBJ2-3; CDR3 DNA: TGTGCCAGCAGCCGCGGGACTAGCGGGCGCACAGATACGCAGTATTTT; CDR3 protein: CASSRGTSGRTDTQYF
D gene: TRBD1; V gene: TRBV7-9; clone size: once; J gene: TRBJ2-4; CDR3 DNA: TGTGCCAGCAGCGCTTATTCACAGGGGGCGGACATTCAGTACTTC; CDR3 protein: CASSAYSQGADIQYF
D gene: TRBD2; V gene: TRBV7-6; clone size: .; J gene: TRBJ2-3; CDR3 DNA: TGTGCCAGCAGCTTAGCCCCTCTTGCGGGAGGACAAGATACGCAGTATTTT; CDR3 protein: CASSLAPLAGGQDTQYF
D gene: TRBD1; V gene: TRBV7-2; clone size: .; J gene: TRBJ1-3; CDR3 DNA: TGTGCCAGCAGTCCCACAGGGGGCATCTCTGGAAACACCATATATTTT; CDR3 protein: CASSPTGGISGNTIYF
D gene: .; V gene: TRBV5-1; clone size: .; J gene: TRBJ1-2; CDR3 DNA: TGCGCCAGCAGCTTGGAGGGGGGGCCCAACTATGGCTACACCTTC; CDR3 protein: CASSLEGGPNYGYTF
D gene: .; V gene: TRBV11-2; clone size: .; J gene: TRBJ2-3; CDR3 DNA: TGTGCCAGCAGCTCTCCGTCTACGGGGGATACGCAGTATTTT; CDR3 protein: CASSSPSTGDTQYF
D gene: .; V gene: TRBV12-5; clone size: .; J gene: TRBJ1-6; CDR3 DNA: TGTGCTAGTGGTTTGCCTCATGGAGGGCTCTATAATTCACCCCTCCACTTT; CDR3 protein: CASGLPHGGLYNSPLHF
D gene: TRBD2; V gene: TRBV6-1; clone size: .; J gene: TRBJ2-1; CDR3 DNA: TGTGCCAGCAGGGAATTCGGAAGGGAGACTTCGGGACTAGCGATCTACTCTGAGCAGTTCTTC; CDR3 protein: CASREFGRETSGLAIYSEQFF
D gene: .; V gene: TRBV19; clone size: few; J gene: TRBJ1-2; CDR3 DNA: TGTGCCAGGAGGGAAGATAACTATGGCTACACCTTC; CDR3 protein: CARREDNYGYTF
D gene: .; V gene: TRBV21-1; clone size: .; J gene: TRBJ2-5; CDR3 DNA: TGTGCCAGCAGCAAACTCGGGGGGGATCAAGAGACCCAGTACTTC; CDR3 protein: CASSKLGGDQETQYF
D gene: .; V gene: TRBV29-1; clone size: .; J gene: TRBJ1-2; CDR3 DNA: TGCAGCGTTGAACGCCAGGGGCCCTATGGCTACACCTTC; CDR3 protein: CSVERQGPYGYTF
D gene: .; V gene: TRBV6-6; clone size: .; J gene: TRBJ1-2; CDR3 DNA: TGTGCCAGCAGTTTTACCCGGGTCGCCCGAGACTATGGCTACACCTTC; CDR3 protein: CASSFTRVARDYGYTF
D gene: .; V gene: TRBV27; clone size: few; J gene: TRBJ2-5; CDR3 DNA: TGTGCCAGCACCAATAGGGGGGGGCAAGAGACCCAGTACTTC; CDR3 protein: CASTNRGGQETQYF
D gene: .; V gene: TRBV6-5; clone size: .; J gene: TRBJ1-3; CDR3 DNA: TGTGCCAGCAGTTACGAGCGCTACTCTGGAAACACCATATATTTT; CDR3 protein: CASSYERYSGNTIYF
D gene: .; V gene: TRBV19; clone size: .; J gene: TRBJ2-3; CDR3 DNA: TGTGCCAGTAGTATAGGACTAGGCGATGATACGCAGTATTTT; CDR3 protein: CASSIGLGDDTQYF
D gene: .; V gene: TRBV30; clone size: few; J gene: TRBJ1-1; CDR3 DNA: TGTGCCTTCCGGCGGGTGACTGAAGCTTTCTTT; CDR3 protein: CAFRRVTEAFF
D gene: TRBD1; V gene: TRBV7-9; clone size: .; J gene: TRBJ2-5; CDR3 DNA: TGTGCCAGCAGCTTTTTTGACAGGGAAGAGACCCAGTACTTC; CDR3 protein: CASSFFDREETQYF
D gene: TRBD2; V gene: TRBV5-1; clone size: .; J gene: TRBJ2-7; CDR3 DNA: TGCGCCAGCAGCTTACTGGGGACTAGCGGGAGGAGCTCCTACGAGCAGTACTTC; CDR3 protein: CASSLLGTSGRSSYEQYF
D gene: .; V gene: TRBV4-1; clone size: .; J gene: TRBJ2-1; CDR3 DNA: TGCGCCAGCAGCAGAGATCCCACGGGGTCCTACAATGAGCAGTTCTTC; CDR3 protein: CASSRDPTGSYNEQFF
D gene: TRBD2; V gene: TRBV4-1; clone size: .; J gene: TRBJ2-1; CDR3 DNA: TGCGCCAGCAGCCAGGCCGGGGGGGACTATTTCGAGCAGTTCTTC; CDR3 protein: CASSQAGGDYFEQFF
D gene: .; V gene: TRBV4-1; clone size: .; J gene: TRBJ2-7; CDR3 DNA: TGCGCCAGCAGCCAAGGTTGGACTAACTCCTACGAGCAGTACTTC; CDR3 protein: CASSQGWTNSYEQYF
D gene: .; V gene: TRBV5-1; clone size: .; J gene: TRBJ2-5; CDR3 DNA: TGCGCCAGCAGCCTCGACCAAGAGACCCAGTACTTC; CDR3 protein: CASSLDQETQYF
D gene: .; V gene: TRBV7-9; clone size: few; J gene: TRBJ1-5; CDR3 DNA: TGTGCCAGCCGGACTGGAAGCCAGCCCCAGCATTTT; CDR3 protein: CASRTGSQPQHF
D gene: .; V gene: TRBV7-9; clone size: .; J gene: TRBJ1-2; CDR3 DNA: TGTGCCAGCAGCTTACAGGTTATTAACTATGGCTACACCTTC; CDR3 protein: CASSLQVINYGYTF
D gene: .; V gene: TRBV6-5; clone size: .; J gene: TRBJ2-3; CDR3 DNA: TGTGCCAGCGGAACAGGCCACACAGATACGCAGTATTTT; CDR3 protein: CASGTGHTDTQYF
D gene: .; V gene: TRBV7-7; clone size: .; J gene: TRBJ2-2; CDR3 DNA: TGTGCCAGCAGCGACCGGTGGCAGGGGCACACCGGGGAGCTGTTTTTT; CDR3 protein: CASSDRWQGHTGELFF
D gene: .; V gene: TRBV4-2; clone size: .; J gene: TRBJ1-1; CDR3 DNA: TGTGCCAGCAGCCAAGAACTTAGGGCAGGGCGCACTGAAGCTTTCTTT; CDR3 protein: CASSQELRAGRTEAFF
D gene: .; V gene: TRBV5-8; clone size: .; J gene: TRBJ2-7; CDR3 DNA: TGTGCCAGCCAGGGGTTACCCTACGAGCAGTACTTC; CDR3 protein: CASQGLPYEQYF
D gene: .; V gene: TRBV30; clone size: .; J gene: TRBJ2-6; CDR3 DNA: TGTGCCTGGAGTGTAATAGGCCAGGTCTCTGGGGCCAACGTCCTGACTTTC; CDR3 protein: CAWSVIGQVSGANVLTF
D gene: TRBD1; V gene: TRBV5-6; clone size: .; J gene: TRBJ1-2; CDR3 DNA: TGTGCCAGCAGCTTTAAGACTGCAGGGGGGAAAGGCTACACCTTC; CDR3 protein: CASSFKTAGGKGYTF
D gene: TRBD1; V gene: TRBV10-3; clone size: few; J gene: TRBJ1-2; CDR3 DNA: TGTGCCATCAATGATCCGACGGGACAGGGGGCGTCTGGCTACACCTTC; CDR3 protein: CAINDPTGQGASGYTF
D gene: .; V gene: TRBV30; clone size: .; J gene: TRBJ2-7; CDR3 DNA: TGTGCCTGGAGTGCAGGGCACACCTACGAGCAGTACTTC; CDR3 protein: CAWSAGHTYEQYF
D gene: TRBD2; V gene: TRBV4-2; clone size: .; J gene: TRBJ2-1; CDR3 DNA: TGTGCCAGCAGCCAAAACCTACTAGCGGGGATCAATGAGCAGTTCTTC; CDR3 protein: CASSQNLLAGINEQFF
D gene: TRBD1; V gene: TRBV4-2; clone size: .; J gene: TRBJ1-2; CDR3 DNA: TGTGCCAGCAGCCAAGATAAGGGGACAGCTCATAACTATGGCTACACCTTC; CDR3 protein: CASSQDKGTAHNYGYTF